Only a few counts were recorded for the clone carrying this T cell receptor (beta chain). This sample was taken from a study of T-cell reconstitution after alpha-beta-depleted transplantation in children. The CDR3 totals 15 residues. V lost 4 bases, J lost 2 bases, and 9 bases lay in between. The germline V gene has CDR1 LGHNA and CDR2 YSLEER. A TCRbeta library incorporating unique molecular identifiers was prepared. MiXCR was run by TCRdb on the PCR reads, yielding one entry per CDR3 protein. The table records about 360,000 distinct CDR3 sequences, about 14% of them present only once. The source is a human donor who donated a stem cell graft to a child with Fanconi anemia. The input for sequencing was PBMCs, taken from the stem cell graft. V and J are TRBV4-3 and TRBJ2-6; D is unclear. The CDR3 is CASSLSTPGANVLTF. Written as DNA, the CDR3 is TGCGCCAGCAGCCTCTCGACGCCTGGGGCCAACGTCCTGACTTTC.